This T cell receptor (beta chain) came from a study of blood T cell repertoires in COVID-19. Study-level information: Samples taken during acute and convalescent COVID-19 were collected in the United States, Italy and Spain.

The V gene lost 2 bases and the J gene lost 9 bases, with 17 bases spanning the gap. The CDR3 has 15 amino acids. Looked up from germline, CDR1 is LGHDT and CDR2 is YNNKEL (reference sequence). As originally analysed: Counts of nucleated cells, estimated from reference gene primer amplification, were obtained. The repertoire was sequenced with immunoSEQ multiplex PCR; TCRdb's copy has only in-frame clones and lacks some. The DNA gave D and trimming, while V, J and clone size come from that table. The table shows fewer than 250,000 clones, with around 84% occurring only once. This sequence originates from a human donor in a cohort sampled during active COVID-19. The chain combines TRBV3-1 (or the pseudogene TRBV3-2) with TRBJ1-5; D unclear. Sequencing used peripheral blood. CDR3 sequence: CASSQTLVPELPQHF. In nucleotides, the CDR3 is TGTGCCAGCAGCCAAACCCTCGTCCCGGAGTTGCCCCAGCATTTT.